Listed here are 25 T cell receptor beta chains from one sample, sequenced in a study of T cells in localized non-small cell lung cancer. The data were produced by immunoSEQ multiplex PCR, yet TCRdb's version contains in-frame clones alone and is incomplete. The table lists under 3,500 clones, approximately 23% of them singletons. The input for sequencing was lung tumor tissue, taken before any cancer treatment. All receptors derive from a woman between 40 and 69 years old with stage I lung adenocarcinoma.

This clone has only a few counts. CDR3 protein: CAIVPAENTEAFF. The CDR3 coding sequence is TGTGCCATCGTTCCGGCTGAGAACACTGAAGCTTTCTTT. J is TRBJ1-1 and V is TRBV6-8; D remains ambiguous. V lost 10 bases, J lost 1 base, and 13 bases lay in between. The V gene's germline CDR1 is MNHGY and CDR2 SAAAGT. The CDR3 consists of 13 residues.

The V gene is TRBV29-1, the J gene TRBJ1-1; 7 bases are shared with TRBD1. Germline V gene lookup returns CDR1 SQVTM and CDR2 ANQGSEA. CDR3 size: 14 residues. The V segment lost 3 bases and the J segment 2 bases; nucleotides outside the gene matches: 6. Here the CDR3 DNA reads TGCAGCGTTGACCGCCGGGACAGCAACACTGAAGCTTTCTTT. Its translation is CSVDRRDSNTEAFF.

This clone showed up just a few times. The chain couples TRBV9 to TRBJ1-1, with 7 bases lining up with TRBD1. V lost 4 bases, J lost 3 bases, and 12 bases stayed unmatched. This CDR3 has 16 residues. The germline V gene has CDR1 SGDLS and CDR2 YYNGEE. CDR3 protein: CASSPRTGTADTEAFF. CDR3 coding DNA: TGTGCCAGCAGCCCCAGGACAGGTACGGCGGACACTGAAGCTTTCTTT.

This clone was seen more than once but under ten times. The sequenced fragment ends 1 residue before the CDR3 boundary, so the rest is inferred from the germline J gene. The V call is TRBV10-3, the J call TRBJ1-1; perhaps TRBD1 as D (5 bases). This CDR3 is 13 amino acids long. Trimming took 0 bases from V and 8 from J, leaving 10 bases between them. Germline-derived CDR1 and CDR2 are ENHRY and SYGVKD. This chain's CDR3 is CAISESRQYEAFF. The CDR3 bases that were read are TGTGCCATCAGTGAGTCACGACAGTACGAAGCTTTC.

By sample fraction, this clone is medium-sized. CDR3 nucleotide sequence: TGTGCCAGCAGTGAAAGAAACTATGGCTACACCTTC. Its protein product is CASSERNYGYTF. This rearrangement joins TRBV9 to TRBJ1-2, with D unclear. This CDR3 has 12 amino acids. From germline, CDR1 is SGDLS and CDR2 YYNGEE. The ends were cut back, 5 bases at V and 2 bases at J, with 7 bases in the middle.

The rearrangement links TRBV6-8 to TRBJ2-1; TRBD1 might be the D (5 bases). Per germline, CDR1 MNHGY and CDR2 SAAAGT. Trimming pared 4 bases from V and 6 bases from J, leaving 19 bases between. The CDR3 runs 16 residues. CDR3 nucleotides: TGTGCCAGCAGTTGCCTCGACAGAACAACTTGCAATGAGCAGTTCTTC. This codes for CASSCLDRTTCNEQFF.

In this sample, this clone is medium-sized. This chain uses TRBV11-3 with TRBJ2-7; 8 positions agree with TRBD1. The V gene end was trimmed by 1 base and the J gene end by 5 bases; junction bases not matched to a gene: 13. This CDR3 is 17 amino acids long. Germline CDR1 SGHNT, CDR2 YENEEA. The CDR3 here is CASSLGPPQGAQNEQYF. CDR3 in DNA: TGTGCCAGCAGCTTAGGACCCCCTCAGGGGGCGCAAAACGAGCAGTACTTC.

Judged by abundance, this clone is medium-sized. The chain couples TRBV14 to TRBJ2-2; D might be TRBD1 (6 bases). V lost 4 bases and J lost 4, with 16 bases in between. Germline values: CDR1 SGHDN, CDR2 FVKESK. This CDR3 contains 16 residues. The CDR3 DNA reads as TGTGCCAGCAGCCTCACAGGACAGCGACCCACCGGGGAGCTGTTTTTT. Translation: CASSLTGQRPTGELFF.

The CDR3 coding sequence is TGTGCCAGTAGTATAACGGGACTCAAAAACATTCAGTACTTC. Its protein product is CASSITGLKNIQYF. The genes are TRBV19 and TRBJ2-4, with D maybe TRBD2 (6 bases). V was pared by 2 bases and J by 3 bases, with 8 bases between. The germline gives CDR1 LNHDA, CDR2 SQIVND (reference sequence). This CDR3 contains 14 residues. The whole variable domain, filled in from reference TRBV19 and TRBJ2-4, reads DGGITQSPKYLFRKEGQNVTLSCEQNLNHDAMYWYRQDPGQGLRLIYYSQIVNDFQKGDIAEGYSVSREKKESFPLTVTSAQKNPTAFYLCASSITGLKNIQYFGAGTRLSVL.

The chain carries TRBV6-8 and TRBJ1-1; TRBD1 is a possible D gene (5 bases). Trimming took 10 bases from V and 1 from J, leaving 16 bases between them. Germline V gives CDR1 MNHGY, CDR2 SAAAGT. CDR3 length: 14 amino acids. In nucleotides, the CDR3 is TGTGCCATCAGGCCGACTGGGGGGAACACTGAAGCTTTCTTT. Protein sequence: CAIRPTGGNTEAFF.

This clone has only a few counts. This sequence joins TRBV19 and TRBJ2-1; a weak D match, TRBD2 (7 bases). Germline values: CDR1 LNHDA, CDR2 SQIVND (reference sequence). The CDR3 has 16 amino acids. V lost 3 bases to trimming and J lost 0 bases, with 12 bases between them. CDR3 in DNA: TGTGCCAGTAGTATTGGGGGGGGCTACTCCTACAATGAGCAGTTCTTC. Translation gives CASSIGGGYSYNEQFF.

The chain couples TRBV18 to TRBJ2-1; D call uncertain. Trimming took 3 bases from V and 8 from J, leaving 17 bases between them. CDR3 length: 15 amino acids. From germline, CDR1 is KGHSH and CDR2 LQKENI. CDR3 bases: TGTGCCAGCTCACCGGGCAGAATGTCGGTCGATGAGCAGTTCTTC. As protein: CASSPGRMSVDEQFF.

This chain uses TRBV5-1 with TRBJ1-1; no clear D. The V and J ends lost 0 bases and 2 bases respectively, with 20 bases between them. This CDR3 contains 18 residues. CDR1 and CDR2 (germline): SGHRS, YFSETQ. As DNA, the CDR3 is TGCGCCAGCAGCTTGGAAGTTAGGAGCCTAAACTTAAACACTGAAGCTTTCTTT. It encodes CASSLEVRSLNLNTEAFF.

By frequency in the sample, this clone is large (0.1 to 1%). Here the CDR3 reads CASSFLVGRAYNEQFF. The CDR3 DNA reads TGTGCCAGCAGCTTCTTAGTTGGGAGGGCCTACAATGAGCAGTTCTTC. The chain combines TRBV11-3 with TRBJ2-1; 7 bases match TRBD2. From germline, CDR1 is SGHNT and CDR2 YENEEA. Trimming cost V 3 bases and J 2 bases; bases outside gene matches: 7. The CDR3 contains 16 residues.

The table lists this clone with a few counts. The chain recombines TRBV9 with TRBJ1-4, with 11 positions matching TRBD1. Germline trimming cut 4 bases from V and 8 bases from J; bases unmatched to any gene: 4. Germline CDR1 is SGDLS and CDR2 is YYNGEE. The CDR3 covers 14 residues. The CDR3 spells CASSLDRGLEKLFF. CDR3 DNA sequence: TGTGCCAGCAGCCTGGACAGGGGGCTCGAAAAACTGTTTTTT.

The V and J genes are TRBV15 and TRBJ2-1; a possible D gene is TRBD2 (5 bases). The germline gives CDR1 LNHNV, CDR2 YYDKDF (reference sequence). The V end was cut by 0 bases, the J end by 6 bases, with 24 bases between. The CDR3 is 19 amino acids. Here the CDR3 DNA reads TGTGCCACCAGCAGAGATACTTCAAAATCCGGGATGAGAGTCAATGAGCAGTTCTTC. This sequence encodes CATSRDTSKSGMRVNEQFF.

This clone was picked up a small number of times. The chain combines TRBV14 with TRBJ1-1; possibly TRBD1 for D (5 bases). Between the trimmed V and J ends, which lost 4 bases and 4 bases, there was a span of 10 bases. Germline V gene lookup returns CDR1 SGHDN and CDR2 FVKESK. This CDR3 is 13 amino acids long. CDR3 coding DNA: TGTGCCAGCAGCCCTCAGAGGGGCACTGAAGCTTTCTTT. Amino acids: CASSPQRGTEAFF.

The chain joins TRBV19 to TRBJ1-1; 7 bases are shared with TRBD1. The CDR3 extends over 13 amino acids. Germline V gene lookup returns CDR1 LNHDA and CDR2 SQIVND (reference sequence). Trimming removed 8 bases from V and 0 bases from J; junction bases left unmatched: 3. In DNA form, the CDR3 reads TGTGCCAGTTTGGGACAGTTGAACACTGAAGCTTTCTTT. Protein sequence: CASLGQLNTEAFF.

DNA for the CDR3: TGTGCCAGCAGAGCCGGGAACTCCTACGAGCAGTACTTC. As protein: CASRAGNSYEQYF. This chain uses TRBV6-8 with TRBJ2-7; tentatively, D is TRBD2 (5 bases). Germline assignment: CDR1 MNHGY and CDR2 SAAAGT. V lost 6 bases and J 0 bases, leaving 9 bases between the germline ends. The CDR3 runs to 13 residues.

The CDR3 loop is CASSDRGIRHYGYTF. The CDR3 bases are TGCGCCAGCAGCGACAGGGGGATTCGACACTATGGCTACACCTTC. The chain uses TRBV5-1 and TRBJ1-2, with TRBD1 matching 9 bases. The CDR3 extends over 15 amino acids. Germline V gene sequence: CDR1 SGHRS, CDR2 YFSETQ. The V segment lost 4 bases and the J segment 3 bases; nucleotides outside the gene matches: 7.

This clone occurred a few times. The chain recombines TRBV9 with TRBJ1-2; D perhaps matches TRBD1 (6 bases). The CDR3 runs to 15 residues. Trimming took off 0 bases at V and 3 bases at J, with 12 bases between the two ends. Looked up from germline, CDR1 is SGDLS and CDR2 is YYNGEE. CDR3 nucleotide sequence: TGTGCCAGCAGCGTAGGAATAGGGGGACACTATGGCTACACCTTC. Encoded protein: CASSVGIGGHYGYTF.

This clone was detected a few times. The chain recombines TRBV19 with TRBJ1-6; D is unresolved. Deletions cut 2 bases from V and 7 bases from J, with 6 bases between. Germline V gene lookup returns CDR1 LNHDA and CDR2 SQIVND (reference sequence). This CDR3 has 13 residues. The CDR3 region is CASSITSNSPLHF. The CDR3 bases are TGTGCCAGTAGTATAACGAGCAATTCACCCCTCCACTTT.

This sequence joins TRBV6-8 and TRBJ2-1; TRBD1 matches 8 bases. The CDR3 extends over 20 amino acids. V was pared by 5 bases and J by 0 bases, with 18 bases of the junction left unmatched. From germline, CDR1 is MNHGY and CDR2 SAAAGT. The CDR3 sequence is CASSDRQGLRWTTSYNEQFF. The CDR3 nucleotides read TGTGCCAGCAGTGACCGACAGGGGCTTCGTTGGACGACCTCCTACAATGAGCAGTTCTTC.

The rearrangement uses TRBV12-2 and TRBJ2-7; the D call TRBD1 from the table was never checked on the DNA. TRBV12-2 is a documented pseudogene. The CDR3 extends over 14 amino acids. The CDR3 reads CASSPRGTGREQYF. The CDR3 DNA is TGTGCCAGTTCCCCCCGAGGGACAGGGAGGGAGCAGTACTTC.

The chain is built from TRBV6-8 and TRBJ2-1, with D unresolved. CDR3 length: 14 residues. Trimming shortened V by 6 bases and J by 8 bases, and 17 bases separated the two germline ends. CDR1 and CDR2 (germline): MNHGY, SAAAGT. DNA of the CDR3: TGTGCCAGCAGGCCCCGGACCCCCCAATATGAGCAGTTCTTC. Translating it yields CASRPRTPQYEQFF.